Described below is a single T cell receptor beta chain sequence and its context. The data were produced by immunoSEQ multiplex PCR, yet TCRdb's version contains in-frame clones alone and is incomplete. The repertoire holds around 150,000 clones, with over 60% as singletons. This record comes from a study of blood T cell repertoires in COVID-19. CDR1 is SGDLS and CDR2 is YYNGEE in the germline V gene. The V segment lost 3 bases and the J segment 7 bases; nucleotides outside the gene matches: 5. This CDR3 region has 15 residues. Sample: peripheral blood. The origin of this receptor is a woman of 80 years or more with acute or convalescent COVID-19. This chain joins TRBV9 and TRBJ1-6, with TRBD1 matching 9 bases. CDR3 region: CASSGGTGRNSPLHF. CDR3 DNA sequence: TGTGCCAGCAGCGGAGGGACAGGGAGAAATTCACCCCTCCACTTT.